This TCR beta chain was recorded in a study of blood T cell repertoires in COVID-19. Turning to the study itself: Researchers got acute and convalescent COVID-19 samples from the United States, Italy and Spain.

This CDR3 has 15 residues. From germline, CDR1 is GTSNPN and CDR2 SVGIG (reference sequence). Trimming removed 0 bases from V and 3 bases from J, with 15 bases in between. As processed by the authors: The authors estimated nucleated cell counts from reference gene primer amplification. This table comes from immunoSEQ multiplex PCR, and its TCRdb copy is limited to in-frame clones, with some not included. The DNA gave D and trimming, while V, J and clone size come from that table. The sample holds 50,000 to 60,000 clones, almost 90% seen once. The sequencing sample was made of peripheral blood. This sequence was found in a man aged 55 to 70 with active COVID-19. V usage is TRBV30 and J usage is TRBJ2-7; maybe TRBD1 (5 bases). CDR3 in amino acids: CAWSVGSGIVYEQYF. Written as DNA, the CDR3 is TGTGCCTGGAGTGTAGGTTCAGGGATAGTCTACGAGCAGTACTTC.